A selection of T cell receptor beta chains follows, all from one sample in a study of technical replicates of blood from a handful of donors. The table came from immunoSEQ multiplex PCR; TCRdb's copy has only in-frame clones and leaves some out. The profile shows approximately 64,000 clones, more than 75% of them singletons. Sequenced: PBMCs. Receptors were obtained from a human donor in good health. Some clones in this sample may be carry-over from other donors' samples. CDR3s include the opening cysteine and the closing phenylalanine or tryptophan. The order of the fields is clone size, D gene, J gene, V gene, CDR3 DNA, CDR3 protein. The D gene is left open where the match is weak. Part of the rows lack a size; the others show once, few, many or a class for expanded clones.

>once|TRBD2|TRBJ2-5|TRBV5-1
TGCGCCAGCAGCTTAGGGACTACACAAACGGGGGAGACCCAGTACTTC
CASSLGTTQTGETQYF
>.|TRBD2|TRBJ2-2|TRBV5-1
TGCGCCAGCAGCTTCCTAGCGGGAGGGACCGGGGAGCTGTTTTTT
CASSFLAGGTGELFF
>.|.|TRBJ1-2|TRBV9
TGTGCCAGCAGCGTAGACAGTAACTATGGCTACACCTTC
CASSVDSNYGYTF
>.|.|TRBJ2-7|TRBV9
TGTGCCAGGACCTCACGTGGGGGCAACACCTACGAGCAGTACTTC
CARTSRGGNTYEQYF
>.|.|TRBJ1-1|TRBV2
TGTGCCAGCAGTCAAAGGGAGAGGACTGAAGCTTTCTTT
CASSQRERTEAFF
>few|.|TRBJ2-3|TRBV29-1
TGCAGCGTTGTAGAAGTAGCGCAGTATTTT
CSVVEVAQYF
>.|.|TRBJ2-1|TRBV7-9
TGTGCCAGCAGCTTAATCTCCGGGGGAGATGAGCAGTTCTTC
CASSLISGGDEQFF
>.|TRBD2|TRBJ2-7|TRBV19
TGTGCCAGTAGTGGGACTAGCGGGGTCTACGAGCAGTACTTC
CASSGTSGVYEQYF
>.|TRBD2|TRBJ2-7|TRBV4-2
TGTGCCAGCAGCCGGGATCCCCAGACTAGCGGGAGGGCCTCCTACGAGCAGTACTTC
CASSRDPQTSGRASYEQYF
>.|.|TRBJ2-2|TRBV14
TGTGCCAGCAGCCAAGTTTTTGGGCCCGGGGAGCTGTTTTTT
CASSQVFGPGELFF
>.|TRBD2|TRBJ2-7|TRBV25-1
TGTGCCAGCAGTTTAGCGGGAGGGATGAGCTCCTACGAGCAGTACTTC
CASSLAGGMSSYEQYF
>.|.|TRBJ2-2|TRBV19
TGTGCCAGTAGACCAGCGAGAACCGGGGAGCTGTTTTTT
CASRPARTGELFF
>.|.|TRBJ1-1|TRBV18
TGTGCCAGCTCACCACAGGACGGCGGACTCATGAACACTGAAGCTTTCTTT
CASSPQDGGLMNTEAFF
>.|.|TRBJ2-7|TRBV5-6
TGTGCCAGCAGCTGGAGTAGCTACGAGCAGTACTTC
CASSWSSYEQYF
>.|TRBD1|TRBJ1-2|TRBV19
TGTGCCACCAAACCCGGACAGGGGGCGCCTGGCTACACCTTC
CATKPGQGAPGYTF
>.|TRBD2|TRBJ2-2|TRBV7-9
TGTGCCAGCAGCTTGACTAGCAGGACCGGGGAGCTGTTTTTT
CASSLTSRTGELFF
>.|TRBD1|TRBJ2-7|TRBV5-1
TGCGCCAGCAGGCCTAGGGACAGGGACTTCTACGAGCAGTACTTC
CASRPRDRDFYEQYF
>.|TRBD1|TRBJ1-2|TRBV29-1
TGCAGTGCGCGACAGGGATACTATGGCTACACCTTC
CSARQGYYGYTF
>.|TRBD1|TRBJ1-1|TRBV18
TGTGCCAGCTCCCGGGACAGGGGTAACACTGAAGCTTTCTTT
CASSRDRGNTEAFF
>.|TRBD1|TRBJ2-3|TRBV5-1
TGCGCCAGCAGCTTGGATAGTCGGCTAGGGGGCGATACGCAGTATTTT
CASSLDSRLGGDTQYF
>.|.|TRBJ1-2|TRBV6-1
TGTGCCAGCAGCCACGACACGTATGGCTACACCTTC
CASSHDTYGYTF
>.|TRBD1|TRBJ2-2|TRBV6-5
TGTGCCAGCAGCCGGACAGGGGGGAACACCGGGGAGCTGTTTTTT
CASSRTGGNTGELFF
>.|.|TRBJ1-5|TRBV7-8
TGTGCCAGCAGCTTAGCCCCAGGGCGCCTCGACAATCAGCCCCAGCATTTT
CASSLAPGRLDNQPQHF
>once|TRBD1|TRBJ1-3|TRBV9
TGTGCCAGCAGCCCAACGACAGGGGCTGGAAACACCATATATTTT
CASSPTTGAGNTIYF
>.|TRBD2|TRBJ2-2|TRBV10-3
TGTGCCATCACTACTAGCGGCGGGGAGCTGTTTTTT
CAITTSGGELFF
>.|.|TRBJ2-7|TRBV4-3
TGCGCCAGCAGCCCGGGCAGGGCCGCGGACGAGCAGTACTTC
CASSPGRAADEQYF
>.|TRBD1|TRBJ1-3|TRBV7-9
TGTGCCAGCAGCTTTACAGGGGGTTCTGGAAACACCATATATTTT
CASSFTGGSGNTIYF
>.|TRBD1|TRBJ1-2|TRBV4-3
TGCGCCAGCAGCCCCCGACAGGGAGGTGGCTACACCTTC
CASSPRQGGGYTF
>.|.|TRBJ1-4|TRBV19
TGTGCCAGTAGTAGGTCGACAGACTCGAATGAAAAACTGTTTTTT
CASSRSTDSNEKLFF
>.|.|TRBJ2-3|TRBV28
TGTGCCAGCAGCCAAGGTGGAGTGAGCAATACGCAGTATTTT
CASSQGGVSNTQYF
>.|.|TRBJ2-1|TRBV5-1
TGCGCCAGCAGCAAGGGGGGGGCCTCCAATGAGCAGTTCTTC
CASSKGGASNEQFF
>.|TRBD1|TRBJ2-1|TRBV4-1
TGCGCCAGCAGACTTTCAGGGGGCAATGAGCAGTTCTTC
CASRLSGGNEQFF
>.|.|TRBJ2-5|TRBV12-2
TGTGCAAGTCGCTTCACCGGGGCGGGGGAAGAGACCCAGTACTTC
CASRFTGAGEETQYF
>.|TRBD2|TRBJ2-7|TRBV5-4
TGTGCCAGCAGCTTGAAAAGCGGGAGGGACTACGAGCAGTACTTC
CASSLKSGRDYEQYF
>.|TRBD2|TRBJ2-1|TRBV7-2
TGTGCCAGCAGCTTAGCGCTCGGGACTAGCGGGGGACAGTTCTTC
CASSLALGTSGGQFF
>.|TRBD2|TRBJ2-2|TRBV7-3
TGTGCCAGCAGCCAGGCGGGAGGTCGGGGGGAGCTGTTTTTT
CASSQAGGRGELFF
>.|.|TRBJ2-3|TRBV4-1
TGCGCCAGCAGAGACATCCAGAGCACAGATACGCAGTATTTT
CASRDIQSTDTQYF
>medium-sized|.|TRBJ1-1|TRBV7-3
TGTGCCAGCAGCTTAACCCAAGGAGACACTGAAGCTTTCTTT
CASSLTQGDTEAFF
>.|TRBD2|TRBJ2-5|TRBV5-6
TGTGCCAGCAGCTTCCCTAGCGGCTTGGGGGAGACCCAGTACTTC
CASSFPSGLGETQYF
>.|.|TRBJ2-5|TRBV7-8
TGTGCCAGCAGCTTAGTGGGCCCAGGGACCCAGTACTTC
CASSLVGPGTQYF
>many|.|TRBJ1-5|TRBV10-3
TGTGCCATCAGTACGGGGGGCATAGGCAATCAGCCCCAGCATTTT
CAISTGGIGNQPQHF
>.|.|TRBJ2-7|TRBV11-2
TGTGCCAGCAGCCCCCCGTTTCGGGAACACGAGCAGTACTTC
CASSPPFREHEQYF
>.|.|TRBJ2-7|TRBV7-6
TGTGCCAGCAGCCAAGGGACTCCCGGGGGGCAGTACTTC
CASSQGTPGGQYF
>.|TRBD1|TRBJ1-1|TRBV6-6
TGTGCCAGCAGACAGGGGTACACTGAAGCTTTCTTT
CASRQGYTEAFF
>.|TRBD2|TRBJ2-3|TRBV7-9
TGTGCCAGCACCCCCCCGGGGGGGAGCACAGATACGCAGTATTTT
CASTPPGGSTDTQYF